What follows describes a single T cell receptor beta chain. Its antigen is unknown. These data belong to a study of monozygotic twins with inflammatory bowel disease. Germline CDR1 SGHNT, CDR2 YYREEE (reference sequence). There are 13 residues in the CDR3. The quantity of total RNA per TCR library was 3500 ng. With the 5' RACE reads reprocessed, TCRdb shows one record per CDR3 protein and no DNA. Its table records 400,000 to 500,000 distinct CDR3 sequences. Findings of the study overall: No separation of different T cell subtypes was possible.

The V and J genes are TRBV5-4 and TRBJ2-7; TCRdb calls TRBD1, which cannot be checked without DNA. This sequence was found in a human donor with ulcerative colitis or Crohn's disease, or a healthy co-twin of an affected twin (not recorded which). The sample consisted of blood. The CDR3 loop is CASSSEQGGEQYF. Full variable domain (outside the CDR3, taken from reference TRBV5-4 and TRBJ2-7): ETGVTQSPTHLIKTRGQQVTLRCSSQSGHNTVSWYQQALGQGPQFIFQYYREEENGRGNFPPRFSGLQFPNYSSELNVNALELDDSALYLCASSSEQGGEQYFGPGTRLTVT.